Each of the 10 T cell receptor beta chains below was sequenced from the same sample in a study of T cell responses to AZD1222 COVID-19 vaccine. Clones were sequenced by immunoSEQ multiplex PCR, and TCRdb holds only the in-frame ones, with some missing. The sample includes more than 90,000 clones, 70% to 90% seen only once; the top ten take 1.2% to 1.5%. Here the sequenced sample was peripheral blood, taken on day 0 of AZD1222 vaccination. These TCRs come from an adult in good health.

The chain combines TRBV28 with TRBJ2-7, with a weak D call TRBD2 (6 bases). This CDR3 spans 15 amino acids. The germline V gene has CDR1 MDHEN and CDR2 SYDVKM. Trimming removed 5 bases at V and 4 bases at J, with 18 bases between. The CDR3 here is CASSPHRDSTYEQYF. The CDR3 nucleotides read TGTGCCAGCAGTCCTCACCGGGACTCGACTTACGAGCAGTACTTC. Variable domain in full (rest from reference TRBV28 and TRBJ2-7): DVKVTQSSRYLVKRTGEKVFLECVQDMDHENMFWYRQDPGLGLRLIYFSYDVKMKEKGDIPEGYSVSREKKERFSLILESASTNQTSMYLCASSPHRDSTYEQYFGPGTRLTVT.

The V call is TRBV21-1, the J call TRBJ1-5; TRBD1 is taken as the D call from the table, unchecked against the DNA. TRBV21-1 is described as a pseudogene. The CDR3 loop spans 19 amino acids. CDR3 amino acids: CASSKHPRGHQYSNQPQHF. As DNA, the CDR3 is TGTGCCAGCAGCAAACACCCCCGGGGACACCAATATAGCAATCAGCCCCAGCATTTT.

The chain couples TRBV7-9 to TRBJ2-7; TRBD2 might be the D (7 bases). The CDR3 is made up of 16 amino acids. The V gene lost 1 base and the J gene lost 5 bases, with 18 bases spanning the gap. Germline assignment: CDR1 SEHNR and CDR2 FQNEAQ (reference sequence). The CDR3 here is CASSLGVGGQKNEQYF. CDR3 DNA sequence: TGTGCCAGCAGCTTAGGGGTCGGGGGGCAAAAGAACGAGCAGTACTTC. The full variable domain, completed using reference TRBV7-9 and TRBJ2-7, is DTGVSQNPRHKITKRGQNVTFRCDPISEHNRLYWYRQTLGQGPEFLTYFQNEAQLEKSRLLSDRFSAERPKGSFSTLEIQRTEQGDSAMYLCASSLGVGGQKNEQYFGPGTRLTVT.

This chain connects TRBV19 to TRBJ1-5; D is ambiguous. The V gene lost 4 bases and the J gene lost 6 bases, with 13 bases spanning the gap. Germline V gene data show CDR1 as LNHDA and CDR2 as SQIVND (reference sequence). This CDR3 spans 14 amino acids. The CDR3, as DNA: TGTGCCAGTAGTAGGCAGGTGGGTCGTCAGCCCCAGCATTTT. This translates into CASSRQVGRQPQHF.

The rearrangement uses TRBV7-9 and TRBJ2-7; perhaps TRBD2 as D (5 bases). From germline, CDR1 is SEHNR and CDR2 FQNEAQ (reference sequence). V was trimmed by 5 bases and J by 2 bases, leaving 13 bases between them. There are 14 residues in the CDR3. In DNA form, the CDR3 reads TGTGCCAGCAGCCTCTCGGAGGTCGCCTACGAGCAGTACTTC. Its translation is CASSLSEVAYEQYF.

V and J are TRBV19 and TRBJ2-1; 12 bases match TRBD2. Germline lookup yields CDR1 LNHDA and CDR2 SQIVND (reference sequence). The V and J ends lost 4 bases and 3 bases, in that order; junction bases with no gene match: 4. The CDR3 spans 16 residues. DNA for the CDR3: TGTGCCAGTAGTAGCGGACTAGCGGGATACTACAATGAGCAGTTCTTC. Translating gives CASSSGLAGYYNEQFF.

V gene TRBV28 combines with J gene TRBJ1-3, with D maybe TRBD1 (5 bases). The CDR3 consists of 16 residues. Germline V gene lookup returns CDR1 MDHEN and CDR2 SYDVKM. Trimming removed 5 bases from V and 0 bases from J, with 14 bases in between. CDR3 residues: CASSPPGQSSGNTIYF. DNA of the CDR3: TGTGCCAGCAGTCCCCCAGGGCAGAGCTCTGGAAACACCATATATTTT.

The V and J genes are TRBV4-1 and TRBJ2-7, with 7 bases that match TRBD2. Germline values: CDR1 MGHRA, CDR2 YSYEKL. This CDR3 contains 16 residues. V was clipped by 3 bases and J by 0 bases; unmatched bases: 8. The chain's CDR3 is CASSHNLAVSSYEQYF. The CDR3 nucleotides are TGCGCCAGCAGCCATAACCTAGCGGTAAGCTCCTACGAGCAGTACTTC.

The gene calls are TRBV19 and TRBJ1-4, with TRBD1 as a possible D gene (6 bases). The CDR3 runs 14 residues. The germline V gene has CDR1 LNHDA and CDR2 SQIVND (reference sequence). V lost 3 bases and J lost 6, with 11 bases in between. The CDR3 reads CASSMGGYDEKLFF. The CDR3 DNA follows: TGTGCCAGTAGTATGGGGGGCTATGATGAAAAACTGTTTTTT.

The J gene is TRBJ2-7, the V gene TRBV11-3, with a possible D match to TRBD1 (5 bases). The CDR3 consists of 15 residues. V lost 1 base and J lost 0, with 10 bases in between. CDR1 and CDR2 from the germline V gene are SGHNT and YENEEA. The CDR3 here is CASSLGAGFSYEQYF. The CDR3 DNA sequence: TGTGCCAGCAGCTTAGGGGCAGGGTTCTCCTACGAGCAGTACTTC.